This T cell receptor (beta chain) was recovered during a study of T cell responses to AZD1222 COVID-19 vaccine. Regarding this clone: Its cognate antigen is unknown.

The study's findings and limits: The donors showed a predominance of white British ancestry and of females, with possible underestimation of clonal diversity. The study sampled repertoires only after the peak T cell response.

The assay was immunoSEQ multiplex PCR, and TCRdb's table has in-frame clones only and misses some. This sample carries roughly 270,000 clones, approximately 94% of them seen once, and the ten largest clones take 0.5% to 0.65%. Pooled in the analysis were second doses at about 4 or about 12 weeks. Germline values: CDR1 DFQATT, CDR2 SNEGSKA (reference sequence). This CDR3 region has 11 residues. Trimming took off 2 bases at V and 1 base at J, with 2 bases between the two ends. The input for sequencing was peripheral blood, taken 28 days after the second AZD1222 dose. The V and J genes are TRBV20-1 and TRBJ1-1; D call uncertain. This receptor was identified in an adult who received the AZD1222 COVID-19 vaccine. CDR3 loop: CSARWNTEAFF. The CDR3 DNA follows: TGCAGTGCTAGATGGAACACTGAAGCTTTCTTT.